This T cell receptor beta chain came from a study of blood T cell repertoires in COVID-19. Per germline, CDR1 MGHRA and CDR2 YSYEKL. The CDR3 length is 16 residues. The junction had 7 bases not matched to a gene; V was cut back by 2 bases and J by 5 bases. The assay was immunoSEQ multiplex PCR, and TCRdb's table has in-frame clones only and misses some. The table includes roughly 410,000 clones, 80% to 90% detected once. The rearrangement uses TRBV4-1 and TRBJ1-5; 9 bases match TRBD1. The TCR was taken from a man aged 35 to 55 with acute or convalescent COVID-19. Sequenced sample: peripheral blood. DNA for the CDR3: TGCGCCAGCAGCCAACGGGCCACAGGGGGCCATCAGCCCCAGCATTTT. It is translated as CASSQRATGGHQPQHF.